These 17 T cell receptor beta chains were sequenced from one sample in a study of cytomegalovirus exposure and HLA in healthy donors. The PCR was carried out with 60 Vbeta primers and 13 Jbeta primers. Libraries were prepared by immunoSEQ multiplex PCR; TCRdb keeps only in-frame clonotypes and omits some of them. Here the sample table reports 50,000 to 70,000 clones. Sequenced: PBMCs. All receptors derive from a woman between 18 and 29 years old in good health and CMV-seronegative.

The rearrangement links TRBV18 to TRBJ2-3; 13 nucleotides line up with TRBD2. V was clipped by 1 base and J by 4 bases; unmatched bases: 8. This CDR3 spans 18 amino acids. Per the germline V gene, CDR1 is KGHSH and CDR2 is LQKENI. The CDR3 spells CASSPRTSGSSGPDTQYF. The CDR3 DNA reads TGTGCCAGCTCACCACGGACTAGCGGGAGCTCCGGCCCAGATACGCAGTATTTT.

The chain has TRBV5-1 and TRBJ1-1, with TRBD1 matching 7 bases. Per the germline V gene, CDR1 is SGHRS and CDR2 is YFSETQ. Trimming removed 7 bases from V and 0 bases from J; junction bases left unmatched: 9. This CDR3 region has 15 residues. The CDR3 DNA sequence: TGCGCCAGCTCTCCATGGACAGGTGTGAACACTGAAGCTTTCTTT. This encodes CASSPWTGVNTEAFF.

This chain uses TRBV5-1 with TRBJ1-1; no definite D call. V lost 9 bases to trimming and J lost 1 base, with 13 bases between them. From germline, CDR1 is SGHRS and CDR2 YFSETQ. The CDR3 runs to 13 residues. Here the CDR3 reads CANTLQRNTEAFF. CDR3 in DNA: TGCGCCAACACCCTACAGAGGAACACTGAAGCTTTCTTT.

V usage is TRBV18 and J usage is TRBJ2-7, with a weak D call TRBD1 (6 bases). With 6 bases removed from V and 2 bases from J, the gap between germline ends came to 11 bases. The CDR3 is made up of 13 amino acids. Germline V gives CDR1 KGHSH, CDR2 LQKENI. The CDR3 loop is CASSGRGTYEQYF. Here the CDR3 DNA reads TGTGCCAGCTCGGGCAGGGGCACCTACGAGCAGTACTTC.

The genes are TRBV4-2 and TRBJ2-7; 15 bases line up with TRBD2. This CDR3 contains 16 residues. Per germline, CDR1 LGHNA and CDR2 YNFKEQ. The V and J ends lost 4 bases and 5 bases, in that order; junction bases with no gene match: 6. DNA of the CDR3: TGTGCCAGCAGCCCGGGACTAGCGGGGGGCGTCGACGAGCAGTACTTC. Its translation is CASSPGLAGGVDEQYF.

J is TRBJ1-1 and V is TRBV30; the D is unclear. The CDR3 runs to 12 residues. CDR1 is GTSNPN, CDR2 SVGIG, per germline (reference sequence). Trimming shortened V by 5 bases and J by 0 bases, and 7 bases separated the two germline ends. The CDR3 here is CAWGNMNTEAFF. Here the CDR3 DNA reads TGTGCCTGGGGCAACATGAACACTGAAGCTTTCTTT.

The V call is TRBV5-4, the J call TRBJ1-3, with TRBD1 identical over 7 bases. V lost 4 bases and J lost 3; bases outside the gene matches: 4. Germline CDR1 SGHNT, CDR2 YYREEE (reference sequence). The CDR3 extends over 14 amino acids. In DNA, the CDR3 is TGTGCCAGCAGCCCCGGGACAGTTGGAAACACCATATATTTT. It translates to CASSPGTVGNTIYF. Combining the CDR3 with reference TRBV5-4 and TRBJ1-3 gives the whole variable domain ETGVTQSPTHLIKTRGQQVTLRCSSQSGHNTVSWYQQALGQGPQFIFQYYREEENGRGNFPPRFSGLQFPNYSSELNVNALELDDSALYLCASSPGTVGNTIYFGEGSWLTVV.

The chain is built from TRBV6-5 and TRBJ2-1, with 9 bases that match TRBD1. The ends lost 6 bases at V and 5 bases at J; junction bases unmatched: 8. In germline, CDR1 is MNHEY, CDR2 SVGAGI. The CDR3 extends over 15 amino acids. CDR3 region: CASRRRDRVDNEQFF. CDR3 DNA: TGTGCCAGCAGACGCCGGGACAGGGTGGACAATGAGCAGTTCTTC.

Measured by frequency, this clone is large (0.1 to 1%). The J gene is TRBJ2-7, the V gene TRBV6-1; TRBD2 aligns across 9 bases. CDR3 size: 14 residues. J was trimmed by 6 bases and V by 4 bases; bases with no gene match: 7. The germline CDR1 and CDR2 sequences are MNHNS and SASEGT. CDR3 coding DNA: TGTGCCAGCAGTGGACTAGCGGAGACCTCCGAGCAGTACTTC. Amino acid sequence: CASSGLAETSEQYF.

CDR3 nucleotide sequence: TGTGCCAGCAGTTACTCGTGTCACCCCATCCGGGGAGGTAGATATGGCTACACCTTC. Translated, it gives CASSYSCHPIRGGRYGYTF. The J gene is TRBJ1-2, the V gene TRBV6-7; no definite D call. TRBV6-7 is sorted into the ORF group, with uncertain function. V lost 0 bases, J lost 5 bases, and 25 bases lay in between. The length of the CDR3 is 19 residues.

The CDR3 DNA is TGTGCCAGCGGGCGGGGGCCCGATGGCTACACCTTC. The encoded protein is CASGRGPDGYTF. This sequence joins TRBV2 and TRBJ1-2; a possible D gene is TRBD1 (6 bases). Trimming took off 8 bases at V and 6 bases at J, with 13 bases between the two ends. The CDR3 sequence is 12 residues long. The germline gives CDR1 SNHLY, CDR2 FYNNEI.

The chain couples TRBV5-1 to TRBJ1-2, with D maybe TRBD1 (5 bases). The CDR3 sequence is 11 residues long. The V gene lost 2 bases and the J gene lost 10 bases, with 9 bases spanning the gap. Germline CDR1 and CDR2: SGHRS and YFSETQ. The CDR3 loop reads CASSLTGDYTF. In nucleotides, the CDR3 is TGCGCCAGCAGCTTAACGGGGGACTACACCTTC.

The chain employs TRBV29-1 and TRBJ1-2; possible D gene TRBD1, 5 bases. This CDR3 has 11 amino acids. CDR1 and CDR2 from the germline V gene are SQVTM and ANQGSEA. The CDR3 coding sequence is TGCAGAAACAGGAGTTCCTATGGCTACACCTTC. It is translated as CRNRSSYGYTF. Full variable domain (rest looked up from reference TRBV29-1 and TRBJ1-2): SAVISQKPSRDICQRGTSLTIQCQVDSQVTMMFWYRQQPGQSLTLIATANQGSEATYESGFVIDKFPISRPNLTFSTLTVSNMSPEDSSIYLCRNRSSYGYTFGSGTRLTVV.

The chain combines TRBV6-5 with TRBJ2-4; TRBD1 might be the D (5 bases). Germline V gene lookup returns CDR1 MNHEY and CDR2 SVGAGI. The V end lost 5 bases, the J end lost 0 bases, and 11 bases lay between the germline ends. The CDR3 totals 15 residues. The DNA for the CDR3 is TGTGCCAGCAGTCCCGACAGCCTAGCCAAAAACATTCAGTACTTC. Residues: CASSPDSLAKNIQYF.

This chain joins TRBV30 and TRBJ2-5; 9 bases align to TRBD1. Gene TRBJ2-7 matches the end of the DNA better, so the J call may be wrong. The CDR3 is made up of 12 amino acids. The germline CDR1 and CDR2 sequences are GTSNPN and SVGIG (reference sequence). Here the CDR3 reads CAWDRGSYEQYF. For the CDR3, the DNA is TGTGCCTGGGACAGGGGGTCCTACGAGCAGTACTTC.

The V and J genes are TRBV6-5 and TRBJ1-1, with no clear D. The CDR3 totals 14 residues. Per the germline V gene, CDR1 is MNHEY and CDR2 is SVGAGI. Trimming removed 7 bases from V and 1 base from J, with 13 bases in between. The CDR3 here is CASTRSRGNTEAFF. CDR3 nucleotides: TGTGCCAGCACCCGATCTCGGGGGAACACTGAAGCTTTCTTT.

This chain connects TRBV30 to TRBJ1-2; TRBD1 matches 7 bases. The trim removed 0 bases at V and 8 bases at J, leaving 6 bases unmatched. CDR1 is GTSNPN and CDR2 is SVGIG in the germline V gene (reference sequence). This CDR3 comprises 13 residues. The DNA of the CDR3 is TGTGCCTGGAGTGTGAGTAGGGGGCAAGGCTACACCTTC. Its protein product is CAWSVSRGQGYTF.